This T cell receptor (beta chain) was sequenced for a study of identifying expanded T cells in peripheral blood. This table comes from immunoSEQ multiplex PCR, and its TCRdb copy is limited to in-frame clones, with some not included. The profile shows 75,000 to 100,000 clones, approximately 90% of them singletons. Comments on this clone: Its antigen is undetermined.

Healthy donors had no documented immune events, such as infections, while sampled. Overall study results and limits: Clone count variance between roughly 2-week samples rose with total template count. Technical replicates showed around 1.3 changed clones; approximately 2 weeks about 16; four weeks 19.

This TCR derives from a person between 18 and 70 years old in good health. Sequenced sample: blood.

The CDR3 is CASSQYGTSGGDRYEQYF. The CDR3 bases are TGTGCCAGCAGTCAATACGGGACTAGCGGGGGGGATAGGTACGAGCAGTACTTC. The chain links TRBV13 to TRBJ2-7, with TRBD2 identical over 16 bases. Germline-derived CDR1 and CDR2 are PRHDT and FYEKMQ (reference sequence). V shed 6 bases and J 4 bases; nucleotides not matched to a gene: 12. This CDR3 is built from 18 residues.